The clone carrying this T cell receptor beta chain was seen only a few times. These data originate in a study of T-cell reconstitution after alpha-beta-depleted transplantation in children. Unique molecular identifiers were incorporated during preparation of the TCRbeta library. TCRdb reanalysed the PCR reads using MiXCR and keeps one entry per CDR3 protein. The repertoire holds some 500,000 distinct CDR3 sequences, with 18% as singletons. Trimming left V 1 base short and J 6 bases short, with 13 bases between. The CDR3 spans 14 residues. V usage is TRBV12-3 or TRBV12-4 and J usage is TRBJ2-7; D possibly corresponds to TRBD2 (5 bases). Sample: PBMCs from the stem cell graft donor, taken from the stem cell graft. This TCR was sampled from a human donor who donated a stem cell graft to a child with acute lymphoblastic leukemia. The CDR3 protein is CASSLGLEGAEQYF. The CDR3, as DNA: TGTGCCAGCAGTTTAGGCCTAGAGGGAGCCGAGCAGTACTTC.